This T cell receptor (beta chain) was sequenced during a study of blood T cell repertoires in COVID-19. Whole-study context: The analysed material was cDNA or gDNA that came from T cells, B-cell-depleted T cells, or PBMCs.

In its sample, this clone was seen a few times. Other nucleotide sequences from this sample produce the same CDR3. Germline CDR1 reads LNHDA; CDR2 reads SQIVND (reference sequence). The CDR3 consists of 14 residues. The V end was cut by 3 bases, the J end by 0 bases, with 6 bases between. Authors' data handling: Reference gene primer amplification gave nucleated cell count estimates. Clones were sequenced by immunoSEQ multiplex PCR, and TCRdb holds only the in-frame ones, with some missing. The DNA was the basis for D and trimming; V, J and clone size are from that table. The data show over 25,000 clones, over 75% seen once.

This sequence joins TRBV19 and TRBJ1-3; no clear D. The receptor's source is a man aged 65 to 79 with acute or convalescent COVID-19. The specimen sequenced was peripheral blood. CDR3 in DNA: TGTGCCAGTAGTATCTTTAGCTCTGGAAACACCATATATTTT. This sequence encodes CASSIFSSGNTIYF.